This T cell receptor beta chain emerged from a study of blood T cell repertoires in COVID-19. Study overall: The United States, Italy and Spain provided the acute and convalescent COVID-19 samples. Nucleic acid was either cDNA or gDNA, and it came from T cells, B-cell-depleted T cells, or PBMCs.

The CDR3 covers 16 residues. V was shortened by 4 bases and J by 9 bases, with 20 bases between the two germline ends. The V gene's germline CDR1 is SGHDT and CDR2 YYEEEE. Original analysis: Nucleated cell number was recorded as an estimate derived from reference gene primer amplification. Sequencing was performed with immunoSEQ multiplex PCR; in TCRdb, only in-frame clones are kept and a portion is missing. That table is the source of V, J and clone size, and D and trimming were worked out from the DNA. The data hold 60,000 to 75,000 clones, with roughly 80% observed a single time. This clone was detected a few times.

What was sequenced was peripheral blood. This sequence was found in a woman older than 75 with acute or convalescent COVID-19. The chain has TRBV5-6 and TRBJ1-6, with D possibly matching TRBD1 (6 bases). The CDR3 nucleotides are TGTGCCAGCAGCCTGAGAGGGGGGGCTTGGCGTTCACCCCTCCACTTT. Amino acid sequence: CASSLRGGAWRSPLHF.